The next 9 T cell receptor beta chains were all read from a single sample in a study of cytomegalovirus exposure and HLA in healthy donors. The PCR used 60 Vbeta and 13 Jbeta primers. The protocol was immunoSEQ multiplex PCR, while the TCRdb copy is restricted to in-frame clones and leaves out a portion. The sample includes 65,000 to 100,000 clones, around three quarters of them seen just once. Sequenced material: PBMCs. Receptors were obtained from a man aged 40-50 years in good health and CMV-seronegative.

The DNA for the CDR3 is TGTGCCACCAGCAGAGATCGGGGGGGGCCAGATACGCAGTATTTT. It translates to CATSRDRGGPDTQYF. This rearrangement joins TRBV15 to TRBJ2-3; 8 positions agree with TRBD2. V shed 0 bases, J shed 4 bases, and the junction held 3 bases outside the gene matches. Germline lookup yields CDR1 LNHNV and CDR2 YYDKDF (reference sequence). The CDR3 consists of 15 residues.

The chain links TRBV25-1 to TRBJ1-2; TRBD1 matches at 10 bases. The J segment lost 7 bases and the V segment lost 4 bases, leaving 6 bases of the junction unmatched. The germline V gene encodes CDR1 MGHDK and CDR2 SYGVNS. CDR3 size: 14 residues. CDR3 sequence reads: CASSVTTGGSGYTF. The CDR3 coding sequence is TGTGCCAGCAGTGTTACGACAGGGGGCAGTGGCTACACCTTC.

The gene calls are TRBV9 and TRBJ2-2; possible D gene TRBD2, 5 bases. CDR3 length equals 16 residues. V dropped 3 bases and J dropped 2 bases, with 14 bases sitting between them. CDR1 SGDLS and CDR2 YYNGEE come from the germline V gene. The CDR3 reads CASSGRTGINTGELFF. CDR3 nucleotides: TGTGCCAGCAGCGGTCGGACGGGGATTAACACCGGGGAGCTGTTTTTT.

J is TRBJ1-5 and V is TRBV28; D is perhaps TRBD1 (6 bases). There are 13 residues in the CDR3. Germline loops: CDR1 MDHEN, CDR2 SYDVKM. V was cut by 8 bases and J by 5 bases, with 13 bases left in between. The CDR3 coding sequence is TGTGCCAGCCCGTACAGGGTTGATCAGCCCCAGCATTTT. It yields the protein CASPYRVDQPQHF.

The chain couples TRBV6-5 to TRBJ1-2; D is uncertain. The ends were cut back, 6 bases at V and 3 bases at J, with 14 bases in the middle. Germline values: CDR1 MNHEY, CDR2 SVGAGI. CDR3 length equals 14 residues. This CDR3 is CASRLIEGYYGYTF. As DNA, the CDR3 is TGTGCCAGCAGATTAATCGAGGGTTACTATGGCTACACCTTC.

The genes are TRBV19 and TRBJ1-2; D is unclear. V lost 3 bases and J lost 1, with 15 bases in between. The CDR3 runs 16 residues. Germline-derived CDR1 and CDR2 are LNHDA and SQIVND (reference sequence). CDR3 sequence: CASSIHSPFGNYGYTF. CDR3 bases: TGTGCCAGTAGTATCCACTCCCCTTTCGGTAACTATGGCTACACCTTC. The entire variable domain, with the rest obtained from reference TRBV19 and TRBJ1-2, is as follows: DGGITQSPKYLFRKEGQNVTLSCEQNLNHDAMYWYRQDPGQGLRLIYYSQIVNDFQKGDIAEGYSVSREKKESFPLTVTSAQKNPTAFYLCASSIHSPFGNYGYTFGSGTRLTVV.

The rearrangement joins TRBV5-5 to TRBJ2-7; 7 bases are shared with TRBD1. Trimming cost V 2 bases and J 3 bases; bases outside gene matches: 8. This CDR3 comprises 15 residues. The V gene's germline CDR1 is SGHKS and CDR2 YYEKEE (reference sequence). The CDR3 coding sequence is TGTGCCAGCAGCTTCGGTGGACAGGTCTTCTACGAGCAGTACTTC. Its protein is CASSFGGQVFYEQYF. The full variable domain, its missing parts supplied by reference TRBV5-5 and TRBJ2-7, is DAGVTQSPTHLIKTRGQQVTLRCSPISGHKSVSWYQQVLGQGPQFIFQYYEKEERGRGNFPDRFSARQFPNYSSELNVNALLLGDSALYLCASSFGGQVFYEQYFGPGTRLTVT.

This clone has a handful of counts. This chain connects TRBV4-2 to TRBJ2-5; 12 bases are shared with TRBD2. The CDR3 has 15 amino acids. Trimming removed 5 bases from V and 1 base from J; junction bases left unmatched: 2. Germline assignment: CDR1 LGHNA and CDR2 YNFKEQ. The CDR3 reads CASSASGGAQETQYF. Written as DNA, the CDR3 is TGTGCCAGCAGCGCTAGCGGGGGGGCCCAAGAGACCCAGTACTTC.

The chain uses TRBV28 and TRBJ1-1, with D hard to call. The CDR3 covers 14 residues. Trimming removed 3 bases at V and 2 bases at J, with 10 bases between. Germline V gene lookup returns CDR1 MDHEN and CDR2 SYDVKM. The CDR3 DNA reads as TGTGCCAGCAGTTTGGGCAGGCTAAACACTGAAGCTTTCTTT. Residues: CASSLGRLNTEAFF.